Listed here is a single T cell receptor beta chain. Its antigen is not identified. The data are from a study of CXCR3-negative and CXCR3-positive naive CD8 T cells. Study-level background: Cumulative TRB read yield was 130 million to 150 million, averaging about 1.5 +/- 0.3 million per library. Whole-study findings and limits: Across naive subsets, surface CD5 expression was comparable, and TCR strength was inferred from properties of the TRB CDR3. CXCR3-positive naive cells carried more hydrophobic TRB CDR3s than CXCR3-negative naive cells did.

This CDR3 contains 15 residues. CDR1 and CDR2 (germline): MGHRA, YSYEKL. The authors prepared UMI-labeled TRB cDNA libraries by 5' RACE. For each CDR3 protein, TCRdb gives one entry from its re-call of the 5' RACE reads, without DNA. This sample lists some 39,000 distinct CDR3 sequences; its ten largest clones have approximately 1.4%. Sequenced sample: naive CXCR3- CD8+ T cells from blood. Subset indicated: CD45RO-CCR7+CD27+CD95- naive CD8+ T cells lacking CXCR3 (TNR3-). This chain links TRBV4-1 with TRBJ2-7; TCRdb designates TRBD2, a call that cannot be tested without DNA. The source of this sequence is a human donor in good health. Some clones in this sample may be carry-over from other donors' samples. This CDR3 reads CASSQGSGSPYEQYF.